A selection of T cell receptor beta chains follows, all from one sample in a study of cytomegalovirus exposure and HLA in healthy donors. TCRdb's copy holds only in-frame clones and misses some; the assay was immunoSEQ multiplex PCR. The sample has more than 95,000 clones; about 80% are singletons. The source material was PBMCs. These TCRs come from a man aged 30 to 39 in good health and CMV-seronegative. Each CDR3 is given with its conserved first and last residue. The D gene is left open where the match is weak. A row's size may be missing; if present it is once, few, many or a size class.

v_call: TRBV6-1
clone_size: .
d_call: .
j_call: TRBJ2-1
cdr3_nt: TGTGCCAGCATTGAAAGACACCCCTCCTACAATGAGCAGTTCTTC
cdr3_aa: CASIERHPSYNEQFF

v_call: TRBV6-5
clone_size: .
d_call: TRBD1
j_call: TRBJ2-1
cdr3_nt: TGTGCCAGCAGCCTGACAGGGGGATCCTACAATGAGCAGTTCTTC
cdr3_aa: CASSLTGGSYNEQFF

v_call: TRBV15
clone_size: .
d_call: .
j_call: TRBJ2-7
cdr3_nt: TGTGCCACCAGCAGAGACCGGACTTACGAGCAGTACTTC
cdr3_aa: CATSRDRTYEQYF

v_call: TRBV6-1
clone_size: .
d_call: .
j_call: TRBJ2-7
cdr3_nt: TGTGCCAGCAGTGAAAGCACAGCCTCCTCCTACGAGCAGTACTTC
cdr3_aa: CASSESTASSYEQYF

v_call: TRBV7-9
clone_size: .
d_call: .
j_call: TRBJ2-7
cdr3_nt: TGTGCCAGCAGCTCAGGCGGGGACCTTACCTACGAGCAGTACTTC
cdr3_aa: CASSSGGDLTYEQYF

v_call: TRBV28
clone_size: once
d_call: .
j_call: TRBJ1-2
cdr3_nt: TGTGCCAGCAGTTTATTGGCCGGGTCAGCTAACTATGGCTACACCTTC
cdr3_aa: CASSLLAGSANYGYTF

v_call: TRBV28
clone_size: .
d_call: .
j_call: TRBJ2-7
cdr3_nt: TGTGCCAGCAGTTTATTTACAGGCGGCTACGAGCAGTACTTC
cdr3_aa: CASSLFTGGYEQYF

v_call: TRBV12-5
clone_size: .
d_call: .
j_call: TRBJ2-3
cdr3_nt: TGTGCTAGTGGTTGGATAAGTTCAGGGACTCTATCCACAGATACGCAGTATTTT
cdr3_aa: CASGWISSGTLSTDTQYF

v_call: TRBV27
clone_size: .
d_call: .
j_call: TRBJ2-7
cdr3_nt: TGTGCCAGCCGGGACACCACCTACGAGCAGTACTTC
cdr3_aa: CASRDTTYEQYF

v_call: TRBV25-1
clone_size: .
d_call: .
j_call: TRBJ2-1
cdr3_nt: TGTGCCAGGGGGGCAAATGAGCAGTTCTTC
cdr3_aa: CARGANEQFF

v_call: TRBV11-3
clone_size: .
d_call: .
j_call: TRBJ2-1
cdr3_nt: TGTGCCAGCAGCTTAGAAGGAGACTATAGGGGGGGGTACAATGAGCAGTTCTTC
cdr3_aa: CASSLEGDYRGGYNEQFF

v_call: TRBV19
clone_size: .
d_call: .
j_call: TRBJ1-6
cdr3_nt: TGTGCCAGTAGGGGGATGACAGGTCATAATTCACCCCTCCACTTT
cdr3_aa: CASRGMTGHNSPLHF

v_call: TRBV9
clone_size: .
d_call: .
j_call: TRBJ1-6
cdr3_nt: TGTGCCAGCAGCGTCACAGGGTATGATTCACCCCTCCACTTT
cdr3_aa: CASSVTGYDSPLHF

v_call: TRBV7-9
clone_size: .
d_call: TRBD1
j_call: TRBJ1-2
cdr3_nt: TGTGCCAGCAGCGTCTGGGACAGGGAGTATGGCTACACCTTC
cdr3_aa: CASSVWDREYGYTF

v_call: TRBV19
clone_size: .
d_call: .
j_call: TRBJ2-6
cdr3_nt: TGTGCCAGTAGCCGAGGCCGCGGGGCCTCTGGGGCCAACGTCCTGACTTTC
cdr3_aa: CASSRGRGASGANVLTF

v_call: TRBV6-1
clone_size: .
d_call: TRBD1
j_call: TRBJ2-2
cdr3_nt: TGTGCCAGCCAAACAGGGGGCTCGAACACCGGGGAGCTGTTTTTT
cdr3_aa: CASQTGGSNTGELFF

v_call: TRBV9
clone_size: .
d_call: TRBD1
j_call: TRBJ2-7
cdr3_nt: TGTGCCAGCAGCGGACAGGGACGCTCCTACGAGCAGTACTTC
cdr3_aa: CASSGQGRSYEQYF

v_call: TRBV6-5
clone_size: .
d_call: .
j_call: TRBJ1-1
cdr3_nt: TGTGCCAGCAGTTACTCGGAGGGGAACACTGAAGCTTTCTTT
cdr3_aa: CASSYSEGNTEAFF

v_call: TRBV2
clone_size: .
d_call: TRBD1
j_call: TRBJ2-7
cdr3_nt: TGTGCCAGCAGGTTGGGACAGGTTACCGAGCAGCACTTC
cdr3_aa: CASRLGQVTEQHF

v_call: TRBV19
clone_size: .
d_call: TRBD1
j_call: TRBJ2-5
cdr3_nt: TGTGCCAGTACCCTCGGGACAGGGGGAGAGACCCAGTACTTC
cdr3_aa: CASTLGTGGETQYF

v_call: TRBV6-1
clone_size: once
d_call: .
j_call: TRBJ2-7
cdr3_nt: TGTGCCAGCAGTGCCCCTTCGGAGGACGGCTCCTACGAGCAGTACTTC
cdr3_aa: CASSAPSEDGSYEQYF

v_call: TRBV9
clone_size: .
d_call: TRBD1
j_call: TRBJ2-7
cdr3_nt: TGTGCCAGCAGCCCCGGGACAGGGGTATGGCAGTACTTC
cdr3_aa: CASSPGTGVWQYF

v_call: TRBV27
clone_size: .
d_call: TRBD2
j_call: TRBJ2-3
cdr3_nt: TGTGCCAGCAGTCCCTCTGGCGGGAGGGGCACAGATACGCAGTATTTT
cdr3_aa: CASSPSGGRGTDTQYF

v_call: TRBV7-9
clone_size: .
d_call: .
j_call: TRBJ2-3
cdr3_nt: TGTGCCAGCAGCTTAGAAAGACAACAAGATACGCAGTATTTT
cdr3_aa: CASSLERQQDTQYF

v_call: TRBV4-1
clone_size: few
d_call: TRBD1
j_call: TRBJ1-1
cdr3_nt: TGCGCCAGCAGCCAGAAGGGGGTTTGGACAGGTAAATTGAACACTGAAGCTTTCTTT
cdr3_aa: CASSQKGVWTGKLNTEAFF

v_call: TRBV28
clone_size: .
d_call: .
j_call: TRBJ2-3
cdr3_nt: TGTGCCAGCAGTTTATCTCGAACTAGCACAGATACGCAGTATTTT
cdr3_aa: CASSLSRTSTDTQYF

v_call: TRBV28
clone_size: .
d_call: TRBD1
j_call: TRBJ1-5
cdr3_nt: TGTGCCAGCAGTTTCCCCCAGGGGGGAGGTGGGCCCCAGCATTTT
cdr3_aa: CASSFPQGGGGPQHF

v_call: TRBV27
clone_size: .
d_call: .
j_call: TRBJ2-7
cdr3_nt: TGTGCCAGCAGTTTCCGGACAGAAAACTCCTACGAGCAGTACTTC
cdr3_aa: CASSFRTENSYEQYF

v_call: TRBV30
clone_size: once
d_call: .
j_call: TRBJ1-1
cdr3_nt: TGTGCCTGGAGGCCGACAAGGAACACTGAAGCTTTCTTT
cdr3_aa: CAWRPTRNTEAFF

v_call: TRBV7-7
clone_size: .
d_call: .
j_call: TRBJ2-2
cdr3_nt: TGTGCCAGCAGCTTAAGTCAGACAGTAGACACCGGGGAGCTGTTTTTT
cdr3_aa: CASSLSQTVDTGELFF

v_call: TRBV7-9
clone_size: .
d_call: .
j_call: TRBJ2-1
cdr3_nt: TGTGCCAGCACCCTGGGGACTTCCTCCTACAATGAGCAGTTCTTC
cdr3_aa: CASTLGTSSYNEQFF

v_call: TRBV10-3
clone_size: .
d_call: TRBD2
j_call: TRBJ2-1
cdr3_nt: TGTGCCATCAGTGAGTCGCCTAGCGGGGACAATGAGCAGTTCTTC
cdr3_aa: CAISESPSGDNEQFF

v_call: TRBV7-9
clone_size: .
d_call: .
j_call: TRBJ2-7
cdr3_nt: TGTGCCAGCAGCCATAGAACGACTATGTACGAGCAGTACTTC
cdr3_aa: CASSHRTTMYEQYF

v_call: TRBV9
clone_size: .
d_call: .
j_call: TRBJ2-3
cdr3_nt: TGTGCCAGCAGCGGGTTTAGCGTCCAACCAGATACGCAGTATTTT
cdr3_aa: CASSGFSVQPDTQYF

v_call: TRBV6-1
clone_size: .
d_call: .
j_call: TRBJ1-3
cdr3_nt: TGTGCCAGCAGAGGGGTTCCTGGAAACACCATATATTTT
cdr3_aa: CASRGVPGNTIYF

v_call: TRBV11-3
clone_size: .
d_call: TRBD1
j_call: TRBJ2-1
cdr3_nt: TGTGCCAGCAGCTCCCGGGACAGGGCCCTTTACAATGAGCAGTTCTTC
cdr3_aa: CASSSRDRALYNEQFF

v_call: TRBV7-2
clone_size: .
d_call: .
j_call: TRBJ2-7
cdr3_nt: TGTGCCAGCAGCTTAGTTGGAGGCCGCCACGAGCAGTACTTC
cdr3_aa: CASSLVGGRHEQYF

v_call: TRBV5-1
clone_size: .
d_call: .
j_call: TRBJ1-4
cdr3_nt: TGCGCCAGCAGCTTGGCTGTACAGGGAAATGAAAAACTGTTTTTT
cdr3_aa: CASSLAVQGNEKLFF

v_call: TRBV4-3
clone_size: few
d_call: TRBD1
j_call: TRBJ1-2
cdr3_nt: TGCGCCAGCAGTCGCGGGACAGGGGGCTATGGCTACACCTTC
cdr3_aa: CASSRGTGGYGYTF

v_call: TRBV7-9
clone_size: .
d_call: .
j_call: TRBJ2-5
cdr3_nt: TGTGCCAGCAGCCCAACCACAGGGTTCCAAGAGACCCAGTACTTC
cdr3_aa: CASSPTTGFQETQYF

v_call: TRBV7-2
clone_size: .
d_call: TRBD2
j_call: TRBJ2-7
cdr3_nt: TGTGCCAGCAGCCCCCCGGGGGTAGCGGGGGGCTACGAGCAGTACTTC
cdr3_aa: CASSPPGVAGGYEQYF

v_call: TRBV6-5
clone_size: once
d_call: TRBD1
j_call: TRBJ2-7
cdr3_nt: TGTGCCAGCAGTTACGCCGGGACAGCCTACGAGCAGTACTTC
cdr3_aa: CASSYAGTAYEQYF

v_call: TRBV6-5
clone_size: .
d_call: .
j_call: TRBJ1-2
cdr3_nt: TGTGCCAGCAGTTACTCGAGCGGGGGGCTTGTTGGCTACACCTTC
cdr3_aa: CASSYSSGGLVGYTF

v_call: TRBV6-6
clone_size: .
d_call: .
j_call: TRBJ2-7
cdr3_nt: TGTGCCAGCAGTTACTCGCGGGGCAGGGAAAACGAGCAGTACTTC
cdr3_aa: CASSYSRGRENEQYF